This T cell receptor (beta chain) was recovered during a study of blood T cell repertoires in COVID-19 (dated by TCRdb to about 2020). As for the study more broadly: Samples from collaborators originated in the United States, Italy and Spain and spanned both the acute and convalescent phases of COVID-19. The samples were drawn from two sources: the first 160 participants of the ongoing ImmuneRACE study, and 1,000 to 1,500 subjects contributed by 6 global collaborators. Nearly every sample came with metadata listing a de-identified subject ID, COVID-19 status, age in years and sex. The prospective study material was composed of cDNA or gDNA derived from T cells, B-cell-depleted T cells, or PBMCs. The dataset comprised deeply sampled blood TCRbeta repertoires from subjects exposed to, actively infected with, or recovered from COVID-19. A freely available public database, intended as a resource for researchers studying the immune response to SARS-CoV-2, is where the repertoires were released. Where HLA class I and class II types were available, the types were taken from metadata supplied by the sample provider, not from assay-based typing. Study-wide conclusions, independent of this receptor: The quantity of clinical and demographic metadata differed by source and by participant and was supplied without curation.

The junction shows trimming of 1 base on V and 4 bases on J, and the gene matches do not reach 6 bases of it. The CDR3 runs 17 amino acids, cysteine and phenylalanine included. Left in the record is the CDR3 DNA by itself, 51 bases read in frame from the first base. The germline V gene (reference sequence) yields LGHDT for CDR1 and YNNKEL for CDR2. Remarks on this clone: It has no known antigen specificity. Per-base quality was not reported, and no clone a single base away is much larger than it.

A second Seattle source provided samples from volunteer blood donors who had recovered from COVID-19. Whole blood was collected in K2EDTA tubes by collaborating institutions according to the institutions' own protocols. For TCRbeta analysis, collaborators shipped samples in one of three forms: frozen whole blood, isolated PBMCs, or DNA extracted from either of those sample types. TCRbeta CDR3 regions were amplified from genomic DNA by means of the immunoSEQ Assay, a bias-controlled multiplex PCR. Per the authors' processing: Nucleated cell counts per sample were estimated from amplification of reference gene primers within the assay. Sequence reads were collapsed and filtered to measure the absolute abundance of every unique TCRbeta CDR3 rearrangement. For each sample, productive Simpson clonality was calculated by taking the square root of Simpson's diversity index across productive rearrangements. Drawn from immuneACCESS, this table holds only the in-frame rearrangements with V and J called that TCRdb kept. Clones are partly lost; checked studies trace under half to an unresolved V gene and leave the rest unexplained. The DNA gave D and trimming, while V, J and clone size come from that table. The sample records roughly 280,000 clones, 70% to 90% of which are singletons. 4.6% of the sample belongs to the ten largest clones.

The V gene is TRBV3-1 (or the pseudogene TRBV3-2) and the J gene is TRBJ2-1, and 11 junction bases match TRBD2. The sample taken for sequencing was peripheral blood. The sequence was obtained from a man in his 60s who had recovered from COVID-19. The CDR3 reads CASSQGTSGFKYNEQFF. The base sequence is TGTGCCAGCAGCCAAGGGACTAGCGGGTTTAAGTACAATGAGCAGTTCTTC.